This entry describes one T cell receptor (beta chain). This specimen comes from a study of T cell changes during pregnancy in multiple sclerosis. Data came from immunoSEQ multiplex PCR; TCRdb stores just in-frame clones and leaves some out. The sample contains around 88,000 clones, 92% of which appear only once. V was pared by 6 bases and J by 6 bases, with 12 bases between. CDR1 and CDR2 from the germline V gene are MNHNY and SVGAGI (reference sequence). The CDR3 totals 12 residues. Sequencing used peripheral blood, obtained after pregnancy. The TCR originated in a female donor in good health, enrolled as a control in a pregnancy study. The rearrangement joins TRBV6-6 to TRBJ2-7; perhaps TRBD1 as D (5 bases). CDR3 protein: CASSRVLSEQYF. As DNA, the CDR3 is TGTGCCAGCAGCAGGGTCTTAAGCGAGCAGTACTTC.